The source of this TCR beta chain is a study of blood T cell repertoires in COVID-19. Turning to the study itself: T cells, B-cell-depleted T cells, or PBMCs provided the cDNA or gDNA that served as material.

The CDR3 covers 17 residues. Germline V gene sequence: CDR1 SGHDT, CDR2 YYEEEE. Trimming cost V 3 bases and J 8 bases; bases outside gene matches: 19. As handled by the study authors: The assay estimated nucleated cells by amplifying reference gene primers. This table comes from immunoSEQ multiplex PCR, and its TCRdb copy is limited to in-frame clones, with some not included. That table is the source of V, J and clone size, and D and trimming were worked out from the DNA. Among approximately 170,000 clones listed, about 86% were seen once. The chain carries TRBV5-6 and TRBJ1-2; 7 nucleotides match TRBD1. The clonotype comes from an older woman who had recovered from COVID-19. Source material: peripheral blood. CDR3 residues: CASSSRTGVRAPGGYTF. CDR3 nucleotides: TGTGCCAGCAGCTCCAGAACAGGGGTGCGGGCCCCTGGGGGCTACACCTTC. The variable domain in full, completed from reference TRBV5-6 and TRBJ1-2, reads DAGVTQSPTHLIKTRGQQVTLRCSPKSGHDTVSWYQQALGQGPQFIFQYYEEEERQRGNFPDRFSGHQFPNYSSELNVNALLLGDSALYLCASSSRTGVRAPGGYTFGSGTRLTVV.